What follows is one T cell receptor beta chain and its context. Its antigen is unknown. These data originate in a study of cytotoxic CD8 clonotypes in ibrutinib-treated CLL. The wider study: With a range of 6 to 36, the median treatment time before response samples were taken was roughly 12 months.

Here immunoSEQ multiplex PCR was the method, and the copy in TCRdb shows in-frame clones only, minus some. Of around 21,000 clones in the sample, about 68% were seen once. Germline V gene sequence: CDR1 LGHNA, CDR2 YNFKEQ. The CDR3 is 17 residues long. Trimming at V came to 1 base and at J to 5 bases, leaving 12 bases not matched to a gene. Study-level points and caveats: Measured clonality at baseline was greater than in age-matched healthy donors and tracked with circulating CD8+ T-cell counts.

This chain joins TRBV4-2 and TRBJ2-5, with 8 bases lining up with TRBD2. This TCR was recovered from a human donor with chronic lymphocytic leukemia. Sequenced here: PBMCs, sampled before ibrutinib treatment. This chain's CDR3 is CASSQVGAGAGVETQYF. In DNA, the CDR3 is TGTGCCAGCAGCCAAGTGGGGGCGGGAGCGGGAGTGGAGACCCAGTACTTC.